The T cell receptor (beta chain) described here comes from a study of T cell repertoires in cytomegalovirus infection. Study summary: Public TCR beta signature analysis indicated the presence of both CMV infection and matching HLA type.

TCRdb called the reads again in MiXCR, with one record for every CDR3 protein. The table includes fewer than 200,000 distinct CDR3 sequences, approximately 15% detected once. This clonotype was counted many times. The antigen is unknown. Findings of the study overall: People with CMV and the relevant HLA were identified by cumulative public TCR beta family frequency. The ex vivo response was dominated by HLA-C-restricted CMV-specific TCR beta clonotypes.

The CDR3 sequence is 15 residues long. Losses at the gene ends were 6 bases for V and 4 bases for J; bases not matched to a gene: 8. Germline CDR1 reads MNHEY; CDR2 reads SVGAGI. The receptor's source is a human donor in good health (CMV status not recorded). Some clones in this sample may be carry-over from other donors' samples. The sample consisted of PBMCs. The rearrangement joins TRBV6-5 to TRBJ2-7, with 11 positions matching TRBD1. CDR3 nucleotides: TGTGCCAGCAGGATGGACAGGGGGCCAGGATACGAGCAGTACTTC. Its protein product is CASRMDRGPGYEQYF.